This T cell receptor (beta chain) was sequenced for a study of T-cell memory formation after mild COVID-19. Study results and caveats: Among CD4+ contracting clones, most were CM and EM, and CD8+ ones EMRA.

Germline trimming cut 3 bases from V and 10 bases from J; bases unmatched to any gene: 10. This CDR3 region has 14 residues. TCRdb itself ran the 5' RACE reads through MiXCR, one entry per CDR3 protein. This table has 250,000 or so distinct CDR3 sequences, roughly 18% appearing once. Of note for this clonotype: The antigen is not known.

The specimen sequenced was PBMCs or a T cell subset sorted from them (not recorded which). The source is a man aged 18 to 30 who had mild COVID-19 (a few samples of this study predate the infection). Cell type and time point are not known. The J gene is TRBJ1-2, the V gene TRBV12-3 or TRBV12-4; 8 bases match TRBD1. The CDR3 DNA reads as TGTGCCAGCAGTTTCGGAGGGACAGGCTCGCACTACACCTTC. It encodes CASSFGGTGSHYTF.